The T cell receptor beta chain described here comes from a study of T cells in Graves' hyperthyroidism and ophthalmopathy. This clonotype has ten or more counts. Authors of the study amplified TCR beta CDR3 regions from RNA transcripts. An initial round of RT-PCR targeting the TCR CDR3 relied on the HTBI primer set. One entry per CDR3 protein, called by TCRdb with MiXCR from the multiplex PCR reads. The repertoire holds roughly 350,000 distinct CDR3 sequences, about 15% seen once, with around 25% in the top ten. Isolation of PBMCs was performed on about 10 ml fresh peripheral blood. V was clipped by 5 bases and J by 2 bases, with 12 bases between them. Germline CDR1 and CDR2: DFQATT and SNEGSKA (reference sequence). The CDR3 totals 13 residues.

The genes are TRBV20-1 and TRBJ1-1; possibly TRBD1 for D (5 bases). This TCR was sampled from a young woman with Graves' hyperthyroidism. The sample consisted of blood. CDR3: CSAPGPFNTEAFF. Here the CDR3 DNA reads TGCAGTGCTCCGGGACCCTTTAACACTGAAGCTTTCTTT.